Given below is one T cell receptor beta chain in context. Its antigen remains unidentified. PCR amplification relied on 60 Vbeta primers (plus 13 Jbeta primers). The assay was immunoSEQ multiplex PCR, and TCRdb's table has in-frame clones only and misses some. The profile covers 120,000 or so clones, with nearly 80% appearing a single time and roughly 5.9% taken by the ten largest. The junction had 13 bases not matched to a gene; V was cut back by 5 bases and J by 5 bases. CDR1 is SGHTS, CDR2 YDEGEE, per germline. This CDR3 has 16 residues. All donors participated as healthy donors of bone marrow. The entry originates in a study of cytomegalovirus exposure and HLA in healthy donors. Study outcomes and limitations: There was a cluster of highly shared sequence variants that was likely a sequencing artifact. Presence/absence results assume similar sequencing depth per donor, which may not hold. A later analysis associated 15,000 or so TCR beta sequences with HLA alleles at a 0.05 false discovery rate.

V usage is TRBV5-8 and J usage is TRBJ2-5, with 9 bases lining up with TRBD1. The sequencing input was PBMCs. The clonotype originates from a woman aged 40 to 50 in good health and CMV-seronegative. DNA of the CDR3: TGTGCCAGCAGTTCCGGGACAGGGTTAATTGACGAGACCCAGTACTTC. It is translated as CASSSGTGLIDETQYF.